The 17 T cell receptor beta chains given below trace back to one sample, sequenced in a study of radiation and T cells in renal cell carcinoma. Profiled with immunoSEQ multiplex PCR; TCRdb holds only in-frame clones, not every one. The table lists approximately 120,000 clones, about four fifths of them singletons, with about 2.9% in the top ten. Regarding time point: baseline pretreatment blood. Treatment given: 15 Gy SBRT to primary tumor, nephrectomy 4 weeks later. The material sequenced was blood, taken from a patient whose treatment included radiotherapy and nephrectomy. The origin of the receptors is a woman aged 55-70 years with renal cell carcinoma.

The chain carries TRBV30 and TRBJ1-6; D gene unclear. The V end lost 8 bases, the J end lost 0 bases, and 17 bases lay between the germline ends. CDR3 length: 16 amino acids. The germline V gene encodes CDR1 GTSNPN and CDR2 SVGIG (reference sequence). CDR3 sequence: CAGPKTGSSYNSPLHF. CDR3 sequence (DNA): TGTGCCGGCCCAAAGACTGGAAGCTCCTATAATTCACCCCTCCACTTT.

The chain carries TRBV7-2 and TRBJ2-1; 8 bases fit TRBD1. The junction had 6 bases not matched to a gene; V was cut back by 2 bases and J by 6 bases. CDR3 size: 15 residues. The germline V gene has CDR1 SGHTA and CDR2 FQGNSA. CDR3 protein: CASSLMGQAGNEQFF. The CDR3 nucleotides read TGTGCCAGCAGCTTAATGGGACAGGCCGGCAATGAGCAGTTCTTC.

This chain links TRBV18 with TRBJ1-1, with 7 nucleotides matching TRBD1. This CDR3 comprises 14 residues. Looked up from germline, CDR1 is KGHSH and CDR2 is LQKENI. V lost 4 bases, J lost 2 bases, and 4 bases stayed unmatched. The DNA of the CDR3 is TGTGCCAGCTCACTACAGGGGCCAAACACTGAAGCTTTCTTT. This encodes CASSLQGPNTEAFF. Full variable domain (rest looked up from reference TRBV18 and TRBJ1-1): NAGVMQNPRHLVRRRGQEARLRCSPMKGHSHVYWYRQLPEEGLKFMVYLQKENIIDESGMPKERFSAEFPKEGPSILRIQQVVRGDSAAYFCASSLQGPNTEAFFGQGTRLTVV.

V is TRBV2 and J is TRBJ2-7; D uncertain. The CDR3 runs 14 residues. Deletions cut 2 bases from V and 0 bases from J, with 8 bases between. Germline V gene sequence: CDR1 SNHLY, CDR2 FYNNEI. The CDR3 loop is CASSEQEFSYEQYF. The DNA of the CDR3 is TGTGCCAGCAGTGAACAGGAGTTCTCCTACGAGCAGTACTTC.

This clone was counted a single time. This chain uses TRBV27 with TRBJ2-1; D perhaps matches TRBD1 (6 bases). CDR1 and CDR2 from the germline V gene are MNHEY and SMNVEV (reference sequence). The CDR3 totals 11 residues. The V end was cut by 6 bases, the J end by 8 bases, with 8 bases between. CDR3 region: CASRQGDEQFF. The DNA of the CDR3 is TGTGCCAGCAGACAGGGCGATGAGCAGTTCTTC.

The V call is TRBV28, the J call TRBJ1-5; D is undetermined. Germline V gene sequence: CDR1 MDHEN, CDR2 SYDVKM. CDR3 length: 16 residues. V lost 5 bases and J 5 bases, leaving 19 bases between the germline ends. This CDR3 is CASSPQDLQPYQPQHF. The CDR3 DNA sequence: TGTGCCAGCAGTCCCCAGGATTTACAGCCCTATCAGCCCCAGCATTTT.

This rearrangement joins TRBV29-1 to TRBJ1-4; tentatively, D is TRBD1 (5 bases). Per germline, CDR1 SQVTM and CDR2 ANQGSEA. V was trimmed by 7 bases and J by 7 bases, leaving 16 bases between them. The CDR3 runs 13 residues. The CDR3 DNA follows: TGCAGCGGGTCTCAGGGTATTCGTGAAAAACTGTTTTTT. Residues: CSGSQGIREKLFF.

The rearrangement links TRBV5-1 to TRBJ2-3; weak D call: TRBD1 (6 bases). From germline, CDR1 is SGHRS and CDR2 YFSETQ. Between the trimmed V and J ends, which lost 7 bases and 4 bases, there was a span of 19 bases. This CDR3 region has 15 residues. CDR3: CASSLNTGKSDTQYF. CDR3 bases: TGCGCCAGCTCACTTAATACAGGGAAGTCAGATACGCAGTATTTT.

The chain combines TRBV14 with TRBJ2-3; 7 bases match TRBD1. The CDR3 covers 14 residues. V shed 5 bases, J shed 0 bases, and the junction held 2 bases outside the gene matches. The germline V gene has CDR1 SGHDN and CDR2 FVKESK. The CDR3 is CASSTGASTDTQYF. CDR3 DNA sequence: TGTGCCAGCAGCACAGGGGCTAGCACAGATACGCAGTATTTT.

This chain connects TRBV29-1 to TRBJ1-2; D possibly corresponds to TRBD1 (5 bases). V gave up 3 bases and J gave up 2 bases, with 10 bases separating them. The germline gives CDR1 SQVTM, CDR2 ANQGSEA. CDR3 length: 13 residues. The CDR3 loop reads CSVDREYNYGYTF. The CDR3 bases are TGCAGCGTTGACAGGGAGTACAACTATGGCTACACCTTC. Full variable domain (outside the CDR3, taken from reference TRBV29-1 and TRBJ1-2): SAVISQKPSRDICQRGTSLTIQCQVDSQVTMMFWYRQQPGQSLTLIATANQGSEATYESGFVIDKFPISRPNLTFSTLTVSNMSPEDSSIYLCSVDREYNYGYTFGSGTRLTVV.

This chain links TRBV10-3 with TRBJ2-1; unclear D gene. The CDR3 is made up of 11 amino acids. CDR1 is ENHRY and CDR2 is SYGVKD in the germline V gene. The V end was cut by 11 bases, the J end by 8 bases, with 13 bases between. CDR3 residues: CAAASIHEQFF. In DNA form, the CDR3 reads TGTGCCGCTGCCAGTATCCATGAGCAGTTCTTC.

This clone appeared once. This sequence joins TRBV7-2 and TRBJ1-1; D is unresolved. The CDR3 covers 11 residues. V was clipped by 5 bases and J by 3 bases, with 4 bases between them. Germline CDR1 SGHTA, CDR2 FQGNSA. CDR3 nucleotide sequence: TGTGCCAGCAGCCTGGACACTGAAGCTTTCTTT. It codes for CASSLDTEAFF.

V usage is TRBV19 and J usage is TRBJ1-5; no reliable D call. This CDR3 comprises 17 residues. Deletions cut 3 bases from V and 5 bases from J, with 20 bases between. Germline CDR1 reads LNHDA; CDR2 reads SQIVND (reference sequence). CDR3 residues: CASSMTQTGPSYQPQHF. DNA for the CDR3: TGTGCCAGTAGTATGACTCAAACCGGGCCATCTTATCAGCCCCAGCATTTT.

CDR3 in DNA: TGTGCCAGCAGCTTAACTGGAGGTAGGGGCCCCTCGGGAGAGCAGTACTTC. This translates into CASSLTGGRGPSGEQYF. The V call is TRBV7-6, the J call TRBJ2-7; D possibly uses TRBD1 or TRBD2 (5 bases each). V was shortened by 2 bases and J by 7 bases, with 24 bases between the two germline ends. Germline-derived CDR1 and CDR2 are SGHVS and FNYEAQ. CDR3 length equals 17 residues.

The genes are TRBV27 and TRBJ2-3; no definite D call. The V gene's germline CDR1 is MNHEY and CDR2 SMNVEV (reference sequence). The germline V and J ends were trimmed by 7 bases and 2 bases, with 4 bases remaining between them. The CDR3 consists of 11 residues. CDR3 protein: CASKVTDTQYF. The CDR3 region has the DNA TGTGCCAGCAAAGTCACAGATACGCAGTATTTT.

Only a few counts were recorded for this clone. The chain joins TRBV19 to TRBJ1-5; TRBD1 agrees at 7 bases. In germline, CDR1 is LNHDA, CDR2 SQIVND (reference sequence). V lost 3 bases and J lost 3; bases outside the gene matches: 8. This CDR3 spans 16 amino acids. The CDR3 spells CASSIHQGQTNQPQHF. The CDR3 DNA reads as TGTGCCAGTAGTATCCACCAGGGACAGACCAATCAGCCCCAGCATTTT.

DNA for the CDR3: TGTGCCAGCAGCTTAGTGTCCTATAATTCACCCCTCCACTTT. It is translated as CASSLVSYNSPLHF. This sequence joins TRBV7-9 and TRBJ1-6, with no clear D. The germline gives CDR1 SEHNR, CDR2 FQNEAQ (reference sequence). Trimming left V 1 base short and J 1 base short, with 2 bases between. The CDR3 totals 14 residues.